This T cell receptor (beta chain) is from a study of blood T cell repertoires in COVID-19. At the level of the study: Both acute and convalescent COVID-19 samples were obtained from the United States, Italy and Spain.

There are 15 residues in the CDR3. Germline V CDR1 and CDR2: LGHDT, YNNKEL (reference sequence). V was trimmed by 0 bases and J by 0 bases, leaving 8 bases between them. In terms of age and location, participants ranged from roughly 18 to 95 years and lived in about two dozen US areas. Clinical histories supplied by participants themselves formed the basis of cohort assignment. Study processing details: Amplified reference gene primers provided the basis for estimating nucleated cell counts. This table comes from immunoSEQ multiplex PCR, and its TCRdb copy is limited to in-frame clones, with some not included. Clonal size and the V and J genes are those of that table, whereas D and trimming came from the DNA. Of 220,000 or so clones listed, 88% are singletons. Only a few counts were recorded for this clone.

Material: PBMCs or T cells enriched from blood (not recorded which). The chain has TRBV3-1 (or the pseudogene TRBV3-2) and TRBJ1-2; D is ambiguous. This TCR was sampled from a woman aged 45-65 years with acute COVID-19. This chain's CDR3 is CASSQDQTPNYGYTF. The CDR3 DNA follows: TGTGCCAGCAGCCAAGATCAAACACCTAACTATGGCTACACCTTC.